Shown below are 18 T cell receptor beta chains from a single sample sequenced in a study of cytomegalovirus exposure and HLA in healthy donors. PCR primers comprised 60 Vbeta and 13 Jbeta primers. Profiling relied on immunoSEQ multiplex PCR, and the TCRdb table lists in-frame clones only, not all of them. This table has around 140,000 clones, around four fifths appearing once. The material sequenced was PBMCs. The receptor source for this set is a woman in her thirties or forties in good health and CMV-seronegative.

This CDR3 is CASSVAGQGYGYTF. For the CDR3, the DNA is TGTGCCAGCAGCGTAGCCGGCCAGGGGTATGGCTACACCTTC. This sequence joins TRBV9 and TRBJ1-2; a weak D match, TRBD1 (6 bases). The CDR3 extends over 14 amino acids. CDR1 is SGDLS, CDR2 YYNGEE, per germline. Trimming took 0 bases from V and 5 from J, leaving 11 bases between them.

The chain recombines TRBV5-4 with TRBJ2-7, with D perhaps TRBD1 (6 bases). The V end was cut by 2 bases, the J end by 0 bases, with 9 bases between. Per germline, CDR1 SGHNT and CDR2 YYREEE (reference sequence). The CDR3 contains 14 residues. The CDR3 spells CASSLTGSSYEQYF. The CDR3 DNA reads TGTGCCAGCAGCTTAACAGGGAGCTCCTACGAGCAGTACTTC. The full variable domain, in which reference TRBV5-4 and TRBJ2-7 provide the parts outside the CDR3, is ETGVTQSPTHLIKTRGQQVTLRCSSQSGHNTVSWYQQALGQGPQFIFQYYREEENGRGNFPPRFSGLQFPNYSSELNVNALELDDSALYLCASSLTGSSYEQYFGPGTRLTVT.

The chain is built from TRBV7-2 and TRBJ1-1; D is unresolved. The CDR3 runs 16 residues. V lost 3 bases and J 0 bases, leaving 14 bases between the germline ends. CDR1 and CDR2 from the germline V gene are SGHTA and FQGNSA. The CDR3 region has the DNA TGTGCCAGCAGCTTTAACCAGGCCCGTATGAACACTGAAGCTTTCTTT. Its protein is CASSFNQARMNTEAFF.

The V and J genes are TRBV21-1 and TRBJ2-3; TRBD2 is the table's D call, not checked against the DNA. TRBV21-1 is labeled a pseudogene. The CDR3 is 17 residues long. The CDR3 DNA reads TGTGCCAGCATATCGAGGCTAGCGGGGGGACTCGCAGATACGCAGTATTTT. It specifies CASISRLAGGLADTQYF.

The genes are TRBV5-6 and TRBJ1-2, with a possible D match to TRBD1 (6 bases). CDR1 SGHDT and CDR2 YYEEEE come from the germline V gene. CDR3 length: 14 amino acids. The V gene lost 2 bases and the J gene lost 7 bases, with 15 bases spanning the gap. The CDR3 sequence: CASSLVGGRVGYTF. The CDR3 DNA is TGTGCCAGCAGCTTAGTCGGGGGGCGTGTTGGCTACACCTTC.

This clone has just one count. The chain links TRBV19 to TRBJ2-6; D gene ambiguous. The CDR3 totals 15 residues. CDR1 and CDR2 (germline): LNHDA, SQIVND (reference sequence). Trimming took off 3 bases at V and 3 bases at J, with 9 bases between the two ends. DNA for the CDR3: TGTGCCAGTAGTATCCCCAGAGGTGGGGCCAACGTCCTGACTTTC. Translated, it gives CASSIPRGGANVLTF.

This rearrangement joins TRBV7-9 to TRBJ1-2; D is unclear. Germline V lookup: CDR1 SEHNR, CDR2 FQNEAQ (reference sequence). V dropped 4 bases and J dropped 7 bases, with 13 bases sitting between them. This CDR3 comprises 13 residues. CDR3 nucleotides: TGTGCCAGCAGCTCGAGCGCGGGTGGTGGCTACACCTTC. This gives the protein CASSSSAGGGYTF.

The chain recombines TRBV5-1 with TRBJ2-7; D unclear. Germline V gives CDR1 SGHRS, CDR2 YFSETQ. Trimming stripped 7 bases from V and 3 bases from J, with 11 bases between. The CDR3 sequence is 12 residues long. The CDR3 DNA reads as TGCGCCAGCCGCGCGGAGCACTACGAGCAGTACTTC. Amino acids: CASRAEHYEQYF.

V is TRBV4-1 and J is TRBJ1-5; 10 positions agree with TRBD1. This CDR3 region has 15 residues. Germline trimming cut 3 bases from V and 3 bases from J; bases unmatched to any gene: 2. The V gene's germline CDR1 is MGHRA and CDR2 YSYEKL. The CDR3 DNA reads as TGCGCCAGCAGCCAGGGACAGGGGAACAATCAGCCCCAGCATTTT. This codes for CASSQGQGNNQPQHF.

V and J are TRBV10-1 and TRBJ1-1, with D maybe TRBD1 (6 bases). CDR1 WNHNN and CDR2 SYGVQD come from the germline V gene (reference sequence). The CDR3 runs to 15 residues. Trimming took 3 bases from V and 0 from J, leaving 11 bases between them. As DNA, the CDR3 is TGCGCCAGCAGTGACGGGACACTAATGAACACTGAAGCTTTCTTT. This translates into CASSDGTLMNTEAFF.

J is TRBJ2-2 and V is TRBV2; D remains unclear. Germline-derived CDR1 and CDR2 are SNHLY and FYNNEI. The V and J ends lost 10 bases and 2 bases respectively, with 5 bases between them. The CDR3 loop spans 11 amino acids. The CDR3 DNA reads as TGTGCCACGTTAAACACCGGGGAGCTGTTTTTT. Protein product: CATLNTGELFF.

This chain connects TRBV27 to TRBJ1-2; D is perhaps TRBD1 (5 bases). The CDR3 loop spans 14 amino acids. In germline, CDR1 is MNHEY, CDR2 SMNVEV (reference sequence). V was clipped by 3 bases and J by 8 bases, with 16 bases between them. The CDR3 protein is CASSLQGGVWGYTF. The CDR3 nucleotides read TGTGCCAGCAGTTTGCAGGGAGGGGTCTGGGGCTACACCTTC.

The chain combines TRBV6-6 with TRBJ2-7; TRBD1 matches 11 bases. Unmatched junction bases numbered 6, after V lost 5 bases and J lost 6 bases. This CDR3 comprises 14 residues. Looked up from germline, CDR1 is MNHNY and CDR2 is SVGAGI (reference sequence). For the CDR3, the DNA is TGTGCCAGCAGTGACCGGACAGGGGGCGGCGAGCAGTACTTC. It codes for CASSDRTGGGEQYF.

This rearrangement joins TRBV6-5 to TRBJ1-1, with 10 nucleotides matching TRBD1. Losses at the gene ends were 5 bases for V and 5 bases for J; bases not matched to a gene: 5. The CDR3 has 14 residues. Germline V CDR1 and CDR2: MNHEY, SVGAGI. DNA of the CDR3: TGTGCCAGCAGTAGACAGGGGGCATGGACTGAAGCTTTCTTT. Amino acids: CASSRQGAWTEAFF.

The V gene is TRBV28, the J gene TRBJ1-1, with D uncertain. The CDR3 totals 12 residues. V dropped 7 bases and J dropped 3 bases, with 9 bases sitting between them. Germline-derived CDR1 and CDR2 are MDHEN and SYDVKM. CDR3 loop: CASTDWYTEAFF. CDR3 coding DNA: TGTGCCAGCACGGACTGGTACACTGAAGCTTTCTTT.

The chain links TRBV27 to TRBJ2-3; no clear D. CDR1 is MNHEY, CDR2 SMNVEV, per germline (reference sequence). The CDR3 has 15 amino acids. V dropped 6 bases and J dropped 0 bases, with 13 bases sitting between them. The CDR3 region is CASRFSRVSTDTQYF. In DNA, the CDR3 is TGTGCCAGCAGGTTTAGCCGGGTTAGCACAGATACGCAGTATTTT.

V is TRBV2 and J is TRBJ1-5; 9 bases map to TRBD1. The CDR3 has 17 residues. Germline V gene lookup returns CDR1 SNHLY and CDR2 FYNNEI. V dropped 8 bases and J dropped 7; count of bases not matched to a gene: 18. Here the CDR3 reads CASSSGGLGQGRQPQHF. CDR3 DNA: TGTGCCAGCTCTTCCGGAGGATTGGGACAGGGAAGACAGCCCCAGCATTTT.

This clone was detected once. The chain has TRBV7-6 and TRBJ1-5; 7 bases align to TRBD1. This CDR3 contains 15 residues. Trimming removed 5 bases from V and 2 bases from J; junction bases left unmatched: 6. In germline, CDR1 is SGHVS, CDR2 FNYEAQ. Here the CDR3 DNA reads TGTGCCAGCAGCCCACAGGGGTATGGCAATCAGCCCCAGCATTTT. The encoded protein is CASSPQGYGNQPQHF.